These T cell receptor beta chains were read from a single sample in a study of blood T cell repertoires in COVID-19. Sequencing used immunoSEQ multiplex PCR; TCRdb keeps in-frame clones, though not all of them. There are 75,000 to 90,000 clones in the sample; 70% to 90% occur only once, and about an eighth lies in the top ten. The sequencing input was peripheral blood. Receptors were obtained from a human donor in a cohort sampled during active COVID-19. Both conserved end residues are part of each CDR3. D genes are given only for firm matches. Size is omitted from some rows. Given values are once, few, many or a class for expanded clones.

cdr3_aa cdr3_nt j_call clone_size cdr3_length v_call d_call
CASSQDTGKETQYF TGCGCCAGCAGCCAAGATACAGGGAAAGAGACCCAGTACTTC TRBJ2-5 . 14 TRBV4-3 .
CASSSPERYTQYF TGTGCCAGCAGTTCCCCCGAGCGTTATACGCAGTATTTT TRBJ2-3 . 13 TRBV6-5 .
CASSPTGRNQPQHF TGTGCCAGCAGTCCGACAGGGCGCAATCAGCCCCAGCATTTT TRBJ1-5 . 14 TRBV28 TRBD1
CASRSQVQGNTEAFF TGTGCCAGCAGATCCCAAGTTCAGGGGAACACTGAAGCTTTCTTT TRBJ1-1 once 15 TRBV27 .
CASSSNLGQNYEQYF TGTGCCAGCAGCTCCAACCTAGGACAGAACTACGAGCAGTACTTC TRBJ2-7 . 15 TRBV9 .
CASSATRSGSGANVLTF TGTGCCAGCAGCGCAACAAGGTCGGGTTCTGGGGCCAACGTCCTGACTTTC TRBJ2-6 . 17 TRBV7-3 .
CASSFGQAEAFF TGTGCCAGCAGTTTCGGACAGGCTGAAGCTTTCTTT TRBJ1-1 . 12 TRBV28 TRBD1
CASRRRATEAFF TGTGCCAGCAGGCGAAGAGCCACTGAAGCTTTCTTT TRBJ1-1 . 12 TRBV12-3/TRBV12-4 .
CASSRGTGSGGAYEQYF TGCGCCAGCAGCCGAGGGACAGGTAGTGGGGGGGCTTACGAGCAGTACTTC TRBJ2-7 once 17 TRBV4-1 .
CASSLEQGGRPDYNEQFF TGTGCCAGCAGCTTAGAGCAGGGGGGCCGCCCTGACTACAATGAGCAGTTCTTC TRBJ2-1 . 18 TRBV7-2 .
CASSAQFSGGSYNEQFF TGTGCCAGCAGCGCCCAATTCAGCGGGGGGTCCTACAATGAGCAGTTCTTC TRBJ2-1 . 17 TRBV5-4 TRBD2
CASSPPGQDNKQYF TGTGCCAGCAGCCCCCCGGGACAGGATAACAAGCAGTACTTC TRBJ2-7 . 14 TRBV6-5 TRBD1
CSVQGQANTEAFF TGCAGCGTCCAGGGACAGGCGAACACTGAAGCTTTCTTT TRBJ1-1 . 13 TRBV29-1 TRBD1
CASSDEGETQYF TGTGCCAGCAGTGATGAGGGAGAGACCCAGTACTTC TRBJ2-5 . 12 TRBV2 .
CASSLQGAGNTEAFF TGCGCCAGCAGCTTACAGGGGGCAGGAAACACTGAAGCTTTCTTT TRBJ1-1 once 15 TRBV5-1 TRBD1
CASTSGGLAVYNEQFF TGTGCCAGCACCTCTGGAGGACTAGCGGTTTACAATGAGCAGTTCTTC TRBJ2-1 . 16 TRBV28 TRBD2
CASSRGQASTEAFF TGTGCCAGCAGCCGCGGACAGGCGAGCACTGAAGCTTTCTTT TRBJ1-1 . 14 TRBV3-1/TRBV3-2 TRBD1
CASSQTAGGTGELFF TGTGCCAGCAGTCAAACGGCCGGGGGCACCGGGGAGCTGTTTTTT TRBJ2-2 . 15 TRBV6-6 .
CSSASNTEAFF TGCAGCTCGGCATCGAACACTGAAGCTTTCTTT TRBJ1-1 . 11 TRBV29-1 .
CASSSRETQYF TGTGCCAGCAGCTCCCGGGAGACCCAGTACTTC TRBJ2-5 . 11 TRBV28 .
CSVEGTSGANEQFF TGCAGCGTTGAGGGGACTAGCGGGGCTAATGAGCAGTTCTTC TRBJ2-1 . 14 TRBV29-1 TRBD2
CAWSVRDIYGYTF TGTGCCTGGAGTGTACGGGACATCTATGGCTACACCTTC TRBJ1-2 . 13 TRBV30 .
CASSPRTGGDEKLFF TGTGCCAGCAGTCCAAGGACAGGGGGGGATGAAAAACTGTTTTTT TRBJ1-4 . 15 TRBV28 TRBD1
CASRSGGPGQGFYEQYF TGTGCCAGCAGGTCAGGCGGTCCGGGACAGGGATTTTACGAGCAGTACTTC TRBJ2-7 . 17 TRBV27 TRBD1
CASKSGTGDTDTQYF TGTGCCAGTAAATCCGGGACAGGGGATACCGATACGCAGTATTTT TRBJ2-3 . 15 TRBV19 TRBD1
CASSKLGGQPQHF TGTGCCAGCAGCAAATTAGGGGGACAGCCCCAGCATTTT TRBJ1-5 few 13 TRBV21-1 .
CASRLTSGVETQYF TGTGCCAGCAGGCTGACTAGCGGGGTTGAGACCCAGTACTTC TRBJ2-5 . 14 TRBV28 TRBD2
CASSRDRAKQYF TGTGCCAGCAGCAGGGACAGGGCCAAGCAGTACTTC TRBJ2-7 . 12 TRBV7-9 TRBD1
CASSYSTGQGDEQFF TGTGCCAGCAGTTACTCTACGGGACAGGGCGATGAGCAGTTCTTC TRBJ2-1 . 15 TRBV6-5 TRBD1